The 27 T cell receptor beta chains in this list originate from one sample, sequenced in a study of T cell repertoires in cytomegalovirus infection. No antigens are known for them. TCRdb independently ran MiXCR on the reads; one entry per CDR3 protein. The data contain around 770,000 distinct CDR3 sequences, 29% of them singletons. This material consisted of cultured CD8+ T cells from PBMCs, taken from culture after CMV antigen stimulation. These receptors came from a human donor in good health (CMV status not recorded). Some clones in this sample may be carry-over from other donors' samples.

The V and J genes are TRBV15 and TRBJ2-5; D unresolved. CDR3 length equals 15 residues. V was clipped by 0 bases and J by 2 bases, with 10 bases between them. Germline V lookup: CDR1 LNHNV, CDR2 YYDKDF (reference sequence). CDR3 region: CATSRDWVQQETQYF. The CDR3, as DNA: TGTGCCACCAGCAGAGATTGGGTACAGCAAGAGACCCAGTACTTC.

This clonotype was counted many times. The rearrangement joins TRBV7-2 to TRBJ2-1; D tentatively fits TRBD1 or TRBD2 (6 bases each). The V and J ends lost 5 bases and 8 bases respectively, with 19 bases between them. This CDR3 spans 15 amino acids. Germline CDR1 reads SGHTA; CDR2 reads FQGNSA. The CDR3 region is CASSRDGGRLDEQFF. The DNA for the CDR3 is TGTGCCAGCAGCCGGGACGGGGGCCGCCTGGATGAGCAGTTCTTC.

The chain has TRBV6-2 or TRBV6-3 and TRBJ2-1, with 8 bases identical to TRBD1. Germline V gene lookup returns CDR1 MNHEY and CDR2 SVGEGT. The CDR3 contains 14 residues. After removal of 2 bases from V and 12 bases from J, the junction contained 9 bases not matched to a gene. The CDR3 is CASSYGAGGAGQFF. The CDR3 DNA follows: TGTGCCAGCAGTTACGGGGCAGGGGGCGCTGGGCAGTTCTTC.

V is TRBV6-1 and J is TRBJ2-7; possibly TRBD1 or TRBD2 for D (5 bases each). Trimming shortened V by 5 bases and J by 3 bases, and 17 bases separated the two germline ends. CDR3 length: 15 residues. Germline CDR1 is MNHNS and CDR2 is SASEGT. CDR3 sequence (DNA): TGTGCCAGCAGTTATCCGGGACGGCCTGACTACGAGCAGTACGTC. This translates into CASSYPGRPDYEQYV.

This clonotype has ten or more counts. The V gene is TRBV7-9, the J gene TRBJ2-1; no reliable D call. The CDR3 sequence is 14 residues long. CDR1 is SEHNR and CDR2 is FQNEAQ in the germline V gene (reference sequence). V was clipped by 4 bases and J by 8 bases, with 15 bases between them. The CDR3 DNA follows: TGTGCCAGCAGCTCGAGCCCCAATAAGTATGAGCAGTTCTTC. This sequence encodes CASSSSPNKYEQFF.

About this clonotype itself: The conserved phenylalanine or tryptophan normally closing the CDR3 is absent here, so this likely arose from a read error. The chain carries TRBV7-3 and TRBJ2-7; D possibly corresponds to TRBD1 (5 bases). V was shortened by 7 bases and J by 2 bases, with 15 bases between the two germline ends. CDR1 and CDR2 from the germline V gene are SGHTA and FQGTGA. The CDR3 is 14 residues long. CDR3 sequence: CASTPVTVPYEQYS. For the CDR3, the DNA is TGTGCCAGCACTCCCGTGACAGTCCCCTACGAGCAGTACTCC.

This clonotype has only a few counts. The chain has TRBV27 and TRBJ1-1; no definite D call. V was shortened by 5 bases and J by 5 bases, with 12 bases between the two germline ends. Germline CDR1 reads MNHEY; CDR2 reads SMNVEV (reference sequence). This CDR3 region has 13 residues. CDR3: CASSVVAGTEAFF. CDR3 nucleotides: TGTGCCAGCAGTGTGGTGGCGGGGACTGAAGCTTTCTTT.

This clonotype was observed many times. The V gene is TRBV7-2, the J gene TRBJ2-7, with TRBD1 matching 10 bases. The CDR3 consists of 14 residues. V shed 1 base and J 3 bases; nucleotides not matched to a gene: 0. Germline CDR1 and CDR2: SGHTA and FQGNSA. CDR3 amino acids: CASSLGDRGYEQYF. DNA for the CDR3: TGTGCCAGCAGCTTAGGGGACAGGGGCTACGAGCAGTACTTC.

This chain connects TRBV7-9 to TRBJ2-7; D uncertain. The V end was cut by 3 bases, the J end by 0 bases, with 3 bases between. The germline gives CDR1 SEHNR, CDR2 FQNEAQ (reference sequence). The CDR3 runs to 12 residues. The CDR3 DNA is TGTGCCAGCAGCTTCAGCTCCTACGAGCAGTACGTC. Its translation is CASSFSSYEQYV.

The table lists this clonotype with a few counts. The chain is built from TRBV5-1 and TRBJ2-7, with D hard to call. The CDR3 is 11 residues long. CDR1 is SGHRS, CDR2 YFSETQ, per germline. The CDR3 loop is CASRGPDIPNV. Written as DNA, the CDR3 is TGCGCCAGCAGAGGACCCGACATCCCGAACGTC.

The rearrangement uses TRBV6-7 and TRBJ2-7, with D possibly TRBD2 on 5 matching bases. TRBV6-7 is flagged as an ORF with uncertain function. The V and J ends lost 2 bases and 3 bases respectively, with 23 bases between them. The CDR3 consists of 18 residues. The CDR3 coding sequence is TGTGCCAGCAGTTACATAGATGGAGGTCAAATCCTTTTCTACGAGCAGTACGTC. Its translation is CASSYIDGGQILFYEQYV.

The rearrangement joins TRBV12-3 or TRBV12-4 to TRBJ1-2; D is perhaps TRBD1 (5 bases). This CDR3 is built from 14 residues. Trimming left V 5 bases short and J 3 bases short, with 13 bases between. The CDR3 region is CASSPTDSDYGYTF. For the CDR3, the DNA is TGTGCCAGCAGTCCCACCGACAGCGACTATGGCTACACCTTC.

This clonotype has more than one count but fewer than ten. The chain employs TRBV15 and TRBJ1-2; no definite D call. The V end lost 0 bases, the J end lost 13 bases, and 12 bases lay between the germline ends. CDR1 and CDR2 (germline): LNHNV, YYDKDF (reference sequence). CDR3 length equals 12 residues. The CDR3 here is CATSRDLPQITF. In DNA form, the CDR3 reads TGTGCCACCAGCAGAGATCTCCCTCAGATCACCTTC.

CDR3: CASSYLRVPYNEQFF. The DNA for the CDR3 is TGTGCCAGCAGTTACCTTCGGGTCCCCTACAATGAGCAGTTCTTC. The gene calls are TRBV6-2 or TRBV6-3 and TRBJ2-1; D gene ambiguous. CDR3 length: 15 amino acids. Germline CDR1 is MNHEY and CDR2 is SVGEGT. The V gene lost 2 bases and the J gene lost 2 bases, with 10 bases spanning the gap.

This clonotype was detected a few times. CDR3 nucleotide sequence: TGTGCCAGCAGCTTGGGTAGGGGGTGGGAAGATACGCAGTATTTT. Residues: CASSLGRGWEDTQYF. The chain combines TRBV5-6 with TRBJ2-3; weak D call: TRBD1 (6 bases). The CDR3 is made up of 15 amino acids. V lost 0 bases and J lost 5, with 13 bases in between. Germline V gene lookup returns CDR1 SGHDT and CDR2 YYEEEE.

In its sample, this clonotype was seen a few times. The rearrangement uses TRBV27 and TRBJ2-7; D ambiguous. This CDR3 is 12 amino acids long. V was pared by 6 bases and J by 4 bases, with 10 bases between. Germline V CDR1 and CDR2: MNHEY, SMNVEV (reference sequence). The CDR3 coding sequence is TGTGCCAGCAGGCAAGGAGAGTACGAGCAGTACTTC. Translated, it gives CASRQGEYEQYF.

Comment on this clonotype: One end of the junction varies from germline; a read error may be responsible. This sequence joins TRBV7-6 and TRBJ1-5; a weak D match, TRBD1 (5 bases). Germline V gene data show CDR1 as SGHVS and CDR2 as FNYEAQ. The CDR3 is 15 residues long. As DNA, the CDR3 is TGTGTCAGCAGCTTACTCGACAGCCCCAATCAGCCCCAGCATTTT. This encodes CVSSLLDSPNQPQHF.

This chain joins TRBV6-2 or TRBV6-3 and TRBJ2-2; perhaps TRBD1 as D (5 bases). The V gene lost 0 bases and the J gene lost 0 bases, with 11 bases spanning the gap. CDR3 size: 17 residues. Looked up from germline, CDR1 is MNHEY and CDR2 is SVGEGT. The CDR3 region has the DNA TGTGCCAGCAGTTACTCGCCTTGGGGCCCGAACACCGGGGAGCTGTTTTTT. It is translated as CASSYSPWGPNTGELFF.

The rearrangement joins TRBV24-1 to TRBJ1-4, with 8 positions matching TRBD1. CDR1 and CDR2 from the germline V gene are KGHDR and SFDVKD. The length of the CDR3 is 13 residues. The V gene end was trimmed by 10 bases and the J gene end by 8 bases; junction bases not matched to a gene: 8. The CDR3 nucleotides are TGTGCCACTTCGACAGGGGAATACGAAAAACTGTTTTTT. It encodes CATSTGEYEKLFF.

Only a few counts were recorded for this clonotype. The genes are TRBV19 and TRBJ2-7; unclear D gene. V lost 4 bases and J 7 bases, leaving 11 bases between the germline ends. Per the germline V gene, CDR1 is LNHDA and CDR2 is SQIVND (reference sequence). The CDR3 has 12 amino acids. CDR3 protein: CASSKKAEEQYF. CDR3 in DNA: TGTGCCAGTAGTAAGAAGGCCGAGGAGCAGTACTTC.

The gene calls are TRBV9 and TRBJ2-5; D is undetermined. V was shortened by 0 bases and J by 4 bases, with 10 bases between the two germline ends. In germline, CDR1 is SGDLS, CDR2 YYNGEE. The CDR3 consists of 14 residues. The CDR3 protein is CASSVGTFGETQYF. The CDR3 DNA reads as TGTGCCAGCAGCGTAGGAACTTTCGGAGAGACCCAGTACTTC.

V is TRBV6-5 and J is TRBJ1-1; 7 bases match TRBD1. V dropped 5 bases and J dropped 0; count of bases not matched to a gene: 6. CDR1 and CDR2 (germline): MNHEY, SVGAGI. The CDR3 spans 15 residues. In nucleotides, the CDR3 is TGTGCCAGCAGTGGCCAGGGACAGTTGAACACTGAAGCTTTCTTT. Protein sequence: CASSGQGQLNTEAFF.

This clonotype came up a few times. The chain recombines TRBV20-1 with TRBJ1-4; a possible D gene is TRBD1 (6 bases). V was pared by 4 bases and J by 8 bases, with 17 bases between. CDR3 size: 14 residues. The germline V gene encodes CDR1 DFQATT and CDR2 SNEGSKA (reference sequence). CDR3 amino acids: CSATNQGGHEKLFF. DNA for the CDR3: TGCAGTGCTACGAATCAAGGGGGTCACGAAAAACTGTTTTTT.

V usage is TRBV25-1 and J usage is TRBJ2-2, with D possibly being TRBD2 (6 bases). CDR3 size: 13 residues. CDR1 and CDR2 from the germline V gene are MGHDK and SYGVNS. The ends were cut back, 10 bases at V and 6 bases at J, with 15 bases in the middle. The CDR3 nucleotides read TGTGCCACCCGCGGGGAAAGATCCGGGGAGCTGTTTTTT. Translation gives CATRGERSGELFF.

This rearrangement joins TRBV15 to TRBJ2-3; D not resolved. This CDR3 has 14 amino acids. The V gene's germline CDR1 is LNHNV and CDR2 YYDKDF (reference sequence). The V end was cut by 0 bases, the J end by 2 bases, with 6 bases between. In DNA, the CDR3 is TGTGCCACCAGCAGAGATTGGGACACAGATACGCAGTATTTT. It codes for CATSRDWDTDTQYF.

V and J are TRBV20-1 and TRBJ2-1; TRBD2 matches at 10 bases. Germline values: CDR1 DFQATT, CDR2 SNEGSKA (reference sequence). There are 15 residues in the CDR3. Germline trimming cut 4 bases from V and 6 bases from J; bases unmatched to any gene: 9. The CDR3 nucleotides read TGCAGTGCTACCAACCTAGCGGGGGTTCGCAATGAGCAGTTCTTC. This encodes CSATNLAGVRNEQFF.

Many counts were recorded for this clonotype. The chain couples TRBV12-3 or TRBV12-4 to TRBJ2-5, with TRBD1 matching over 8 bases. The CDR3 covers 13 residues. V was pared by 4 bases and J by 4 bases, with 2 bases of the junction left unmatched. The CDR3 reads CASSSQGAETQYF. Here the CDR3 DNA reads TGTGCCAGCAGTTCCCAGGGGGCAGAGACCCAGTACTTC.